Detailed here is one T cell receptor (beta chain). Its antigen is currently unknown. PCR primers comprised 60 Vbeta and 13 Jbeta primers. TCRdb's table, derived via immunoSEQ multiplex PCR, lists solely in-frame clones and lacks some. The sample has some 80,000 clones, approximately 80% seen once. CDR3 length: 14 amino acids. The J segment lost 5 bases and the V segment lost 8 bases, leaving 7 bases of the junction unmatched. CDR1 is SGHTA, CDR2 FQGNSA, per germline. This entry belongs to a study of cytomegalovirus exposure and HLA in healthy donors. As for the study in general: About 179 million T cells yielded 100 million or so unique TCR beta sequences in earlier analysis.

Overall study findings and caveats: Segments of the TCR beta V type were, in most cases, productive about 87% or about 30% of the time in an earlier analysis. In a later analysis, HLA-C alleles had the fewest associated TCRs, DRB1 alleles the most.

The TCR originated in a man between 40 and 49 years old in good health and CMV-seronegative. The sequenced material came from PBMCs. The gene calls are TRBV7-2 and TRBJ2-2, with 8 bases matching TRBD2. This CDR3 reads CASRGGPRTGELFF. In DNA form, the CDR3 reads TGTGCCAGCCGGGGGGGGCCGCGTACCGGGGAGCTGTTTTTT. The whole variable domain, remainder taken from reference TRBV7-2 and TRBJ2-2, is GAGVSQSPSNKVTEKGKDVELRCDPISGHTALYWYRQSLGQGLEFLIYFQGNSAPDKSGLPSDRFSAERTGGSVSTLTIQRTQQEDSAVYLCASRGGPRTGELFFGEGSRLTVL.